This T cell receptor (beta chain) stems from a study of T-cell memory formation after mild COVID-19. This clonotype appeared many times. CDR1 is SQVTM and CDR2 is ANQGSEA in the germline V gene. This CDR3 has 14 amino acids. Trimming removed 3 bases from V and 2 bases from J, with 13 bases in between. TCRdb called the 5' RACE reads again in MiXCR, with one record for every CDR3 protein. The data show hundreds of thousands of distinct CDR3 sequences, with around 15% seen just once and under 25% held by the top ten. The source is a man aged 18 to 29 who had mild COVID-19 (a few samples of this study predate the infection). Cell type and time point are not known. Specimen: PBMCs or a T cell subset sorted from them (not recorded which). The chain recombines TRBV29-1 with TRBJ2-5; D tentatively fits TRBD1 or TRBD2 (5 bases each). The CDR3 here is CSVDSGDGQETQYF. The CDR3 DNA sequence: TGCAGCGTTGATTCCGGGGACGGGCAAGAGACCCAGTACTTC. The full variable domain, completed using reference TRBV29-1 and TRBJ2-5, is SAVISQKPSRDICQRGTSLTIQCQVDSQVTMMFWYRQQPGQSLTLIATANQGSEATYESGFVIDKFPISRPNLTFSTLTVSNMSPEDSSIYLCSVDSGDGQETQYFGPGTRLLVL.